This T cell receptor beta chain was profiled in a study of graft-versus-host responses after intestinal transplantation (TCRdb year 2021). The study in broad terms: The transplants that recipients got were multivisceral, liver-intestinal, or isolated intestinal. Alloreactive clones were identified by sequencing pre-transplant mixed lymphocyte reaction products and comparing these products with unstimulated pre-transplant donor and recipient T cells. A peak of at least 4% donor T cells among recipient peripheral blood mononuclear cells was the definition used for donor T cell macrochimerism. Instead of going to the commercial service, samples from a few later patients were sequenced in-house on an Illumina MiSeq and processed with MiXCR. A cohort of approximately 24 intestinal transplant recipients, including one retransplant, was enrolled, and a few patients lacking pretransplant specimens were excluded. After intestinal transplantation, graft-versus-host and host-versus-graft alloreactive T cell clones in the graft, circulation and bone marrow were tracked using bulk TCR-beta CDR3 sequencing. Anti-thymocyte globulin induction was given to all recipients, followed by maintenance tacrolimus and steroids for two to four years. Overall results and qualifications from the work: Patients with donor T cell macrochimerism had high GvH to HvG T cell clonal ratios in their allografts. Conclusions were limited by the relatively low number and heterogeneity of intestinal transplant patients. Peak levels of circulating GvH clones were associated with declines in HvG clones early after transplant. GvH clones were detected in recipient bone marrow, and some appeared earlier in ileal mucosa or blood, consistent with an intestinal mucosal origin.

The protocol used for the library was the immunoSEQ multiplex PCR assay. In most patients, genomic DNA was isolated using the Qiagen DNeasy Blood and Tissue Kit and sent frozen to Adaptive Biotechnologies for TCR sequencing. High-throughput TCR-beta CDR3 sequencing of genomic DNA from most patients was performed by Adaptive Biotechnologies. Per the original workflow: TCR sequencing data were retrieved from Adaptive's ImmunoSEQ software for 15 to 20 patients, whereas three other patients were processed with MiXCR and VDJtools. To correct CD4 versus CD8 sorting errors, sequences present in both subsets at a frequency ratio below 5:1 were removed. Because the origin of CDR3 nucleotide sequences shared between donor and recipient could not be assigned, those sequences were removed. At least 2-fold expansion over unstimulated cells and a minimum CFSE-low frequency of 0.002% (template counts) or 0.001% (read counts) were required for clones to be classified as alloreactive. Clones were considered mappable if detected in sequenced pre-transplant spleen, lymph node, or MLR CFSE-low populations of the donor or recipient. Cumulative frequency of alloreactive clones was calculated as a percentage of all sequences weighted by copy number. The table was pulled from immuneACCESS by TCRdb, which kept in-frame rearrangements only. Such tables lose some clones; where checked, under half of the loss comes from unresolved V genes, and the rest has no known cause. V and J calls and clone size are those listed in that table; D and trimming were worked out from the DNA. This sample is represented by under 100,000 clones; around 84% of them were singletons. The ten biggest clones cover 0.65% to 0.85% of the sample.

The sample's time point label is to be understood as: cells obtained before transplantation from donor or recipient. CD3+CD4+ and CD3+CD8+ populations were FACS-sorted from unstimulated pre-transplant donor and recipient cells taken from spleen or lymph nodes. Details on this clone: Its antigen specificity is not known. No quality values exist for individual bases; no much larger clone is one base distant.

CDR1 and CDR2 are read off the germline V gene as SGHRS and YFSETQ. Taken from cysteine to phenylalanine, the CDR3 has 14 residues. Of all the DNA, just the CDR3 is kept, 42 bases in frame from base 1. V and J are trimmed by 4 bases and 2 bases, and the gene matches miss 5 bases of the junction. The chain links TRBV5-1 with TRBJ1-2; 7 nucleotides in the junction match TRBD1. This clonotype originated in a human donor who received an intestinal transplant. The sample in question was unstimulated CD4+ T cells sorted from spleen or lymph node cells, obtained before intestinal transplant. The bases read TGCGCCAGCAGCCCACAGGGGACCAACTATGGCTACACCTTC. This translates into CASSPQGTNYGYTF.